This section outlines one T cell receptor (beta chain) sequence together with its context. The V gene's germline CDR1 is SGHDT and CDR2 YYEEEE. The CDR3 has 15 residues. Germline trimming cut 5 bases from V and 2 bases from J; bases unmatched to any gene: 6. This sample was taken from a study of blood T cell repertoires in COVID-19. In the original analysis: Reference gene primer amplification gave estimated nucleated cell counts. Sequenced by immunoSEQ multiplex PCR; TCRdb stores in-frame clones only, minus some. D and trimming were read from the DNA, whereas the V and J calls and clone size are those reported in that table. The sample has about 230,000 clones, about 85% seen once.

The chain uses TRBV5-6 and TRBJ2-3; 9 nucleotides match TRBD1. The TCR was taken from a man aged 35-49 years with acute or convalescent COVID-19. The material sequenced was peripheral blood. The CDR3 DNA sequence: TGTGCCAGCAGACGGGACAGGGTATCCACAGATACGCAGTATTTT. Its protein product is CASRRDRVSTDTQYF.